This TCR beta chain comes out of a study of cytotoxic CD8 clonotypes in ibrutinib-treated CLL listed by TCRdb under 2021. Context from the whole study: The cohort included some 14 treatment-naive and about a dozen relapsed/refractory patients; around 17 were IGHV unmutated. Partial responses were observed in 24 patients and complete responses in 2; after a median follow-up of about 69 months, remission was maintained in around 14 patients and progression was observed in approximately 12. The response samples were drawn at a median of approximately 12 months into treatment, with a range of about 6 to 40 months. Samples averaged approximately 260,000 productive templates and roughly 86,000 productive rearrangements. Longitudinal samples were available for about 30% of the roughly 90 trial participants. Cryopreserved peripheral blood mononuclear cells were collected at three points: before therapy, at response, and at either sustained remission or disease progression. Every sample from remission and from progressive disease was obtained while the patients were still on ibrutinib. The paper's findings and limits, for the study overall: Public clonotypes were rare and either shrank or stayed stable during treatment, and the rise in clonality at ibrutinib response reflected expansion of private clonotypes. At baseline, clonality was higher than in age-matched healthy donors and showed a strong correlation with circulating CD8+ T-cell counts. Sampling times were not matched between sustained-remission and progressing patients, and lymph node repertoires were not studied. At ibrutinib response clonality went up, during sustained remission it held steady, and at progression it dropped back toward baseline.

The goal of deep resolution MiSeq sequencing was a depth between 1 in 1 million and 1 in 200,000 T cells, and coverage averaged 10x per clonotype. TCR beta libraries were generated with the immunoSEQ hsTCRB Kit. Regarding the original processing steps: The data were analyzed with ImmunoSEQ Analyzer and ImmunoSEQ Data Assistant, and V, D and J gene assignments followed IMGT definitions. Clonality, which ranges from 0 to 1, was calculated by subtracting the normalized Shannon entropy of productive rearrangement frequencies from one. Only overrepresented clonotypes making up at least 0.05% of the repertoire of each patient were included in the public clonotype analysis. Some 14 age-matched healthy donor repertoires from immuneACCESS served as clonality controls. The immuneACCESS repertoire file appears here via TCRdb, limited to in-frame rearrangements. These files lack a portion of the clones; in checked studies, under half of the deficit traces to unresolved V genes, and the cause of the others is not known. V and J calls and clone size are as listed in that table; D and trimming were resolved from the DNA. The sample yields over 30,000 clones; about 70% were counted once. 7% of the sample belongs to the ten largest clones.

The CDR3 spans 14 residues, from the cysteine through the phenylalanine. The kept DNA is CDR3 alone, 42 bases in frame from the first base. Based on the germline V gene (reference sequence), the CDR1 and CDR2 sequences are LNHDA and SQIVND. Trimming costs V 1 base and J 3 bases, and their ends lie 10 bases apart. A word on this clone: What this receptor recognizes is not known. No base quality information exists; no much larger clone differs at one position.

The time point label for this specimen denotes: progressive disease on ibrutinib. For TCR beta library preparation, approximately 2.2 micrograms of genomic DNA were isolated from cryopreserved PBMCs. Longitudinal blood samples from CLL patients on ibrutinib monotherapy were analyzed using high-throughput TCR beta sequencing. The patients took part in an open-label, single-center phase 2 trial of ibrutinib monotherapy. This chain is built from TRBV19 and TRBJ2-7; TRBD1 could be the D gene, as 5 bases match. The source is a human donor with chronic lymphocytic leukemia. The sequenced sample was PBMCs, obtained at disease progression, from a patient treated with ibrutinib. The DNA sequence follows: TGTGCCAGTAGTATAGGCAGGGATTTCTACGAGCAGTACTTC. This translates into CASSIGRDFYEQYF.